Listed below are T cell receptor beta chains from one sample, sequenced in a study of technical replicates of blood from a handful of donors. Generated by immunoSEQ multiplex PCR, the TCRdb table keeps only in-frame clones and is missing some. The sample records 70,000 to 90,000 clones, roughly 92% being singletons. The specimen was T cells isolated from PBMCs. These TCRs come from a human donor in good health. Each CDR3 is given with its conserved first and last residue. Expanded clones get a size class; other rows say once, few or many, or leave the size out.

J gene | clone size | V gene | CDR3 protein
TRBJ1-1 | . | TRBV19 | CASSRGLWQENTEAFF
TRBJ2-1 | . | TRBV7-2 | CASSLLANGGANEQFF
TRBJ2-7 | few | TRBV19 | CASSPGQTYEQYF
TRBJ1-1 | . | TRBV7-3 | CASSLDRNTEAFF
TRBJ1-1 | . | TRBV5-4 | CASTGGTEAFF
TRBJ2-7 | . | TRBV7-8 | CASSLSTSGVSSYEQYF
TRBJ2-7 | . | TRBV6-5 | CASSHDKGIYEQYF
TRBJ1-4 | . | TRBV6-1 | CATSGQTTNEKLFF
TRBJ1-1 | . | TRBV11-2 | CASSFQGNTEAFF
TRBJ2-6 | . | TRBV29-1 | CSVDGAAGANVLTF
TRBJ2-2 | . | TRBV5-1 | CASSLGNADTGELFF
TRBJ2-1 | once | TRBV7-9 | CASSTTRGLAGGNEQFF
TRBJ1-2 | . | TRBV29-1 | CSVTGGANGYTF
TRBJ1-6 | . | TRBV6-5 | CASNRGEAYNSPLHF
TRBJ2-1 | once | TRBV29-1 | CSVSGGYNEQFF
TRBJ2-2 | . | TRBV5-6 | CASSFNILAGVLAGELFF
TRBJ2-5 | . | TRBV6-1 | CASSPDRVRETQYF
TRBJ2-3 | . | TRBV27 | CASSLEATDTQYF
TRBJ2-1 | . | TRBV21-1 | CASRYRTGPLGSYNEQFF
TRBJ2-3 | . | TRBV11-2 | CASRGGRASTDTQYF
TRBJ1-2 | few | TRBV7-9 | CASSLGALGPDYGYTF
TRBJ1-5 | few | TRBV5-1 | CASSFGQGWPQHF
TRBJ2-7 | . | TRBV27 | CASSLGGVDSSYEQYF
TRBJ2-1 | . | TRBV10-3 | CAISTGTSGYNEQFF
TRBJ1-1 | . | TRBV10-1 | CASSDSRGKAFF